The T cell receptor (beta chain) under discussion was sequenced for a study of blood T cell repertoires in COVID-19. About the research overall: Acute and convalescent COVID-19 samples came from the United States, Italy and Spain. PBMCs, B-cell-depleted T cells, or T cells provided the cDNA or gDNA that made up the material.

Authors' methods: Amplifying reference gene primers gave estimates of nucleated cell counts. Profiling relied on immunoSEQ multiplex PCR, and the TCRdb table lists in-frame clones only, not all of them. That table gives V, J and clone size, and the DNA gave D and trimming. This sample yields about 270,000 clones, of which 65% to 90% are seen a single time; 2.5% to 3% belongs to the top ten. Germline trimming cut 1 base from V and 0 bases from J; bases unmatched to any gene: 6. CDR1 and CDR2 (germline): SGHTA, FQGNSA. The CDR3 consists of 17 residues. The chain has TRBV7-2 and TRBJ2-7, with TRBD2 matching over 10 bases. Sequencing used peripheral blood. The clonotype comes from a woman aged 55-70 years with active or convalescent COVID-19. The CDR3 coding sequence is TGTGCCAGCAGCTTAGGGTCGGCTAGCGGGGGCTCCTACGAGCAGTACTTC. It is translated as CASSLGSASGGSYEQYF. Full variable domain (rest looked up from reference TRBV7-2 and TRBJ2-7): GAGVSQSPSNKVTEKGKDVELRCDPISGHTALYWYRQSLGQGLEFLIYFQGNSAPDKSGLPSDRFSAERTGGSVSTLTIQRTQQEDSAVYLCASSLGSASGGSYEQYFGPGTRLTVT.